The 24 T cell receptor beta chains in this list originate from one sample, sequenced in a study of cytomegalovirus exposure and HLA in healthy donors. With 60 Vbeta and 13 Jbeta primers, the PCR was carried out. Sequencing was performed with immunoSEQ multiplex PCR; in TCRdb, only in-frame clones are kept and a portion is missing. The sample has about 180,000 clones, roughly 80% seen once. Source material: PBMCs. The receptors shown here come from a middle-aged man in good health and CMV-seronegative.

This clone appeared a single time. The V call is TRBV7-3, the J call TRBJ1-2, with TRBD1 matching over 9 bases. Germline CDR1 and CDR2: SGHTA and FQGTGA. The CDR3 is made up of 13 amino acids. With V trimmed by 5 bases and J by 8 bases, 6 bases remained unmatched. The CDR3 loop reads CASSNRQGDGYTF. The CDR3 DNA is TGTGCCAGCAGCAATAGACAGGGGGACGGCTACACCTTC.

This chain links TRBV7-3 with TRBJ2-1, with 8 bases matching TRBD2. Looked up from germline, CDR1 is SGHTA and CDR2 is FQGTGA. The CDR3 covers 15 residues. The J segment lost 2 bases and the V segment lost 2 bases, leaving 2 bases of the junction unmatched. The CDR3 spells CASSLLAGPYNEQFF. The DNA for the CDR3 is TGTGCCAGCAGCTTACTAGCGGGCCCCTACAATGAGCAGTTCTTC.

This clone occurred a few times. J is TRBJ2-5 and V is TRBV5-4, with 12 bases aligning to TRBD1. After removal of 3 bases from V and 4 bases from J, the junction contained 7 bases not matched to a gene. This CDR3 has 16 amino acids. Germline V CDR1 and CDR2: SGHNT, YYREEE (reference sequence). The DNA of the CDR3 is TGTGCCAGCAGCTCCGCGGGACAGGGGGCCGGAGAGACCCAGTACTTC. Translation: CASSSAGQGAGETQYF.

This rearrangement joins TRBV28 to TRBJ2-7; a possible D gene is TRBD1 (5 bases). Deletions cut 5 bases from V and 0 bases from J, with 14 bases between. The CDR3 sequence is 15 residues long. CDR1 is MDHEN and CDR2 is SYDVKM in the germline V gene. CDR3 bases: TGTGCCAGCAGTCGCCCAAGGGGAAACTCCTACGAGCAGTACTTC. As protein: CASSRPRGNSYEQYF.

The rearrangement links TRBV2 to TRBJ1-1, with 8 bases lining up with TRBD1. Trimming at V came to 6 bases and at J to 4 bases, leaving 7 bases not matched to a gene. The V gene's germline CDR1 is SNHLY and CDR2 FYNNEI. This CDR3 has 14 amino acids. The chain's CDR3 is CASRDREGSTEAFF. The CDR3 DNA reads as TGTGCCAGCAGGGACAGGGAGGGGAGCACTGAAGCTTTCTTT.

The gene calls are TRBV29-1 and TRBJ1-2; D is uncertain. The CDR3 has 14 residues. Germline V gene sequence: CDR1 SQVTM, CDR2 ANQGSEA. V was trimmed by 6 bases and J by 4 bases, leaving 18 bases between them. DNA for the CDR3: TGCAGCGTCCCCTGGTTGGAGGGAGGCTATGGCTACACCTTC. Protein: CSVPWLEGGYGYTF.

The count of this clone is one. V and J are TRBV5-4 and TRBJ2-2; unclear D gene. This CDR3 is built from 17 residues. CDR1 is SGHNT and CDR2 is YYREEE in the germline V gene (reference sequence). V lost 2 bases, J lost 6 bases, and 20 bases lay in between. The CDR3 spells CASSLARSGVGAGELFF. The CDR3 nucleotides are TGTGCCAGCAGCTTAGCTAGGAGTGGCGTTGGCGCCGGGGAGCTGTTTTTT.

Here the CDR3 DNA reads TGTGCCAGCAGCTCCTGGGGCGGCCCCAGCTCCTACGAGCAGTACTTC. Translated: CASSSWGGPSSYEQYF. This chain links TRBV7-3 with TRBJ2-7, with D possibly being TRBD1 (5 bases). The germline V gene has CDR1 SGHTA and CDR2 FQGTGA. With 4 bases removed from V and 0 bases from J, the gap between germline ends came to 16 bases. This CDR3 contains 16 residues. Full variable domain (outside the CDR3, taken from reference TRBV7-3 and TRBJ2-7): GAGVSQTPSNKVTEKGKYVELRCDPISGHTALYWYRQSLGQGPEFLIYFQGTGAADDSGLPNDRFFAVRPEGSVSTLKIQRTERGDSAVYLCASSSWGGPSSYEQYFGPGTRLTVT.

The V gene is TRBV7-9, the J gene TRBJ1-5; D is ambiguous. Per the germline V gene, CDR1 is SEHNR and CDR2 is FQNEAQ (reference sequence). Between the trimmed V and J ends, which lost 0 bases and 4 bases, there was a span of 13 bases. CDR3 length: 16 amino acids. In DNA, the CDR3 is TGTGCCAGCAGCTTAGCGACACCGCGGGGAAATCAGCCCCAGCATTTT. This codes for CASSLATPRGNQPQHF.

The rearrangement links TRBV7-9 to TRBJ1-5; no clear D gene. The germline V gene has CDR1 SEHNR and CDR2 FQNEAQ (reference sequence). Trimming stripped 2 bases from V and 7 bases from J, with 12 bases between. The CDR3 is made up of 14 amino acids. The CDR3 loop is CASSLFGEQQPQHF. The CDR3 DNA reads as TGTGCCAGCAGCTTATTCGGGGAACAACAGCCCCAGCATTTT.

The chain is built from TRBV10-3 and TRBJ1-3, with no clear D. Germline V gene sequence: CDR1 ENHRY, CDR2 SYGVKD. V was shortened by 0 bases and J by 0 bases, with 6 bases between the two germline ends. The CDR3 length is 15 residues. CDR3 bases: TGTGCCATCAGTGAGTCGATCAGCTCTGGAAACACCATATATTTT. Protein sequence: CAISESISSGNTIYF.

J is TRBJ1-6 and V is TRBV5-6; unclear D gene. Trimming removed 6 bases from V and 10 bases from J, with 14 bases in between. The CDR3 sequence is 13 residues long. The germline V gene encodes CDR1 SGHDT and CDR2 YYEEEE. CDR3 in DNA: TGTGCCAGCACCCTGTCCTCGAGGTCACCCCTCCACTTT. Translation gives CASTLSSRSPLHF.

The rearrangement links TRBV28 to TRBJ2-5; D might be TRBD1 (5 bases). V was trimmed by 2 bases and J by 6 bases, leaving 7 bases between them. This CDR3 is 12 amino acids long. Germline loops: CDR1 MDHEN, CDR2 SYDVKM. CDR3 in amino acids: CASSLKGKTQYF. The CDR3 nucleotides are TGTGCCAGCAGTTTAAAGGGGAAGACCCAGTACTTC.

This chain links TRBV18 with TRBJ1-4, with a tentative D call TRBD1 (6 bases). The germline V gene has CDR1 KGHSH and CDR2 LQKENI. V lost 5 bases and J 13 bases, leaving 20 bases between the germline ends. The CDR3 length is 14 residues. Written as DNA, the CDR3 is TGTGCCAGCTCATGGGAAGGTACCAGGGGAGCACTGTTTTTT. Protein: CASSWEGTRGALFF. The whole variable domain, remainder taken from reference TRBV18 and TRBJ1-4, is NAGVMQNPRHLVRRRGQEARLRCSPMKGHSHVYWYRQLPEEGLKFMVYLQKENIIDESGMPKERFSAEFPKEGPSILRIQQVVRGDSAAYFCASSWEGTRGALFFGSGTQLSVL.

CDR3 sequence (DNA): TGTGCCAGCAGCTTAGAAGGTAACGTAAGGGGCACTGAAGCTTTCTTT. This gives the protein CASSLEGNVRGTEAFF. The V call is TRBV7-6, the J call TRBJ1-1; D might be TRBD1 (5 bases). Trimming left V 1 base short and J 4 bases short, with 16 bases between. This CDR3 contains 16 residues. Germline V gene sequence: CDR1 SGHVS, CDR2 FNYEAQ.

The rearrangement uses TRBV7-2 and TRBJ2-7; perhaps TRBD1 as D (5 bases). V lost 3 bases to trimming and J lost 2 bases, with 11 bases between them. Germline V gene sequence: CDR1 SGHTA, CDR2 FQGNSA. There are 14 residues in the CDR3. The CDR3, as DNA: TGTGCCAGCAGCTTCTCGACAGCTACCTACGAGCAGTACTTC. This encodes CASSFSTATYEQYF.

There are a few counts of this clone. The V call is TRBV18, the J call TRBJ2-5; the D gene is possibly TRBD1 (6 bases). This CDR3 is 13 amino acids long. Trimming removed 4 bases at V and 4 bases at J, with 10 bases between. CDR1 is KGHSH and CDR2 is LQKENI in the germline V gene. The CDR3, as DNA: TGTGCCAGCTCACTCGGACAGAGAGAGACCCAGTACTTC. Translated: CASSLGQRETQYF.

This rearrangement joins TRBV28 to TRBJ2-2; TRBD2 matches 11 bases. With 2 bases clipped from V and 5 bases from J, the junction kept 7 bases outside the gene matches. CDR3 length: 17 residues. The germline V gene has CDR1 MDHEN and CDR2 SYDVKM. The CDR3 reads CASSLSTSGRITGELFF. In nucleotides, the CDR3 is TGTGCCAGCAGTTTAAGCACTAGCGGGAGAATTACCGGGGAGCTGTTTTTT.

This chain links TRBV15 with TRBJ1-6, with 9 bases matching TRBD1. This CDR3 has 15 residues. V trimming: 4 bases; J trimming: 9 bases; junction bases outside the gene matches: 7. CDR1 LNHNV and CDR2 YYDKDF come from the germline V gene (reference sequence). The CDR3 DNA sequence: TGTGCCACCAGCACACAGGGGGCTAGTGGTTCACCCCTCCACTTT. Translated: CATSTQGASGSPLHF.

The chain links TRBV11-1 to TRBJ1-2, with TRBD1 matching over 8 bases. The V gene's germline CDR1 is SGHAT and CDR2 FQDESV (reference sequence). Losses at the gene ends were 1 base for V and 4 bases for J; bases not matched to a gene: 5. The CDR3 totals 15 residues. The CDR3 DNA is TGTGCCAGCAGCTTAGGGACCGGGACAGGCTATGGCTACACCTTC. Translation gives CASSLGTGTGYGYTF.

The chain combines TRBV7-3 with TRBJ2-1, with TRBD2 matching over 11 bases. The trim removed 2 bases at V and 7 bases at J, leaving 4 bases unmatched. The CDR3 is 15 residues long. Germline CDR1 and CDR2: SGHTA and FQGTGA. The CDR3 DNA sequence: TGTGCCAGCAGCTTAGGCATAGCGGGAGGGAATGAGCAGTTCTTC. Its translation is CASSLGIAGGNEQFF.

This clone showed up just a few times. One junction end does not reproduce the germline sequence, and a read error may be involved. The chain carries TRBV30 and TRBJ2-3, with TRBD2 matching 10 bases. CDR1 is GTSNPN, CDR2 SVGIG, per germline (reference sequence). This CDR3 is 11 amino acids long. CDR3 in amino acids: CACVISGRRVF. In DNA form, the CDR3 reads TGTGCCTGCGTAATTAGCGGGAGGAGGGTTTTT. The complete variable domain, with remaining parts taken from reference TRBV30 and TRBJ2-3, reads SQTIHQWPATLVQPVGSPLSLECTVEGTSNPNLYWYRQAAGRGLQLLFYSVGIGQISSEVPQNLSASRPQDRQFILSSKKLLLSDSGFYLCACVISGRRVFGPGTRLTVL.

The chain recombines TRBV19 with TRBJ2-3; 14 bases are a match to TRBD2. The CDR3 is 15 amino acids. Germline V gene data show CDR1 as LNHDA and CDR2 as SQIVND (reference sequence). Trimming took 4 bases from V and 6 from J; bases not matched to a gene: 3. The CDR3 DNA follows: TGTGCCAGTAGTACGACTAGCGGGGGGGCGGATACGCAGTATTTT. It yields the protein CASSTTSGGADTQYF.

To note about this clone: This specimen includes other DNA sequences encoding the same CDR3. This rearrangement joins TRBV9 to TRBJ2-3, with D possibly being TRBD2 (7 bases). With 0 bases removed from V and 3 bases from J, the gap between germline ends came to 11 bases. Germline V gene data show CDR1 as SGDLS and CDR2 as YYNGEE. The CDR3 length is 15 residues. The CDR3, as DNA: TGTGCCAGCAGCGTAGTAAGGGGGGGGACAGATACGCAGTATTTT. Protein sequence: CASSVVRGGTDTQYF.